This T cell receptor beta chain was observed in a study of response to subunit inactivated influenza vaccine. Notes on the study in general: That few new T cells are recruited by each seasonal influenza vaccination was the authors' suggestion.

Points on this clonotype: The antigen is undetermined.

One entry per CDR3 protein results from TCRdb running MiXCR on the RT-PCR reads. The sample shows hundreds of thousands of distinct CDR3 sequences, approximately 14% of them seen only once. This specimen consisted of PBMCs from blood, obtained 12 days after vaccination. This TCR was sampled from a man aged 45-65 years who received an inactivated influenza vaccine.

The CDR3 loop reads CASSHYRGIHTEAFF. The CDR3 coding sequence is TGTGCCAGCAGTCACTACAGGGGCATCCACACTGAAGCTTTCTTT. V gene TRBV12-3 or TRBV12-4 combines with J gene TRBJ1-1, with 7 bases lining up with TRBD1. Losses at the gene ends were 5 bases for V and 3 bases for J; bases not matched to a gene: 9. CDR3 length: 15 residues.